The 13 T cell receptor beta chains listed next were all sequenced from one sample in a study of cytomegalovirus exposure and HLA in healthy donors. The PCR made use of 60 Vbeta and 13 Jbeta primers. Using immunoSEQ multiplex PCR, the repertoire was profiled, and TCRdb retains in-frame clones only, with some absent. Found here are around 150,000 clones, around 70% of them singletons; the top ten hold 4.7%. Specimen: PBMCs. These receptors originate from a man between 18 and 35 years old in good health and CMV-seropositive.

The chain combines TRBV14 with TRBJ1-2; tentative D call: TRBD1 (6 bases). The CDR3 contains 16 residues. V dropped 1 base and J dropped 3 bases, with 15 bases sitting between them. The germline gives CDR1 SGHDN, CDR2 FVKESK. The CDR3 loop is CASSQVSGPGDYGYTF. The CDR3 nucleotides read TGTGCCAGCAGCCAAGTATCCGGTCCAGGGGACTATGGCTACACCTTC.

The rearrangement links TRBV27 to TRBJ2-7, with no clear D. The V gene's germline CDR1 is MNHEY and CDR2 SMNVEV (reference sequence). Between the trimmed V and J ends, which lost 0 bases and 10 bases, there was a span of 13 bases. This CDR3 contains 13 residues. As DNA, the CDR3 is TGTGCCAGCAGTTTATCGAAAGGCAGAGAACAGTACGTC. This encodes CASSLSKGREQYV.

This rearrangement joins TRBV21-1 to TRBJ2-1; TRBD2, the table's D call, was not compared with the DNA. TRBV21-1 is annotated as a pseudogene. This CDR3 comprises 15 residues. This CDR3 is CASSSCGRPYNEQFF. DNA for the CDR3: TGTGCCAGCAGCAGCTGCGGAAGACCCTACAATGAGCAGTTCTTC.

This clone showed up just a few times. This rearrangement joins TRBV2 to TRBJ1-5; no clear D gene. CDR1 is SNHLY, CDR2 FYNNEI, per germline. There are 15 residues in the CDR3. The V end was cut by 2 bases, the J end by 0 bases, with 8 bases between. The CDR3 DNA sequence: TGTGCCAGCAGTGAATCAGGTTATAGCAATCAGCCCCAGCATTTT. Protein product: CASSESGYSNQPQHF.

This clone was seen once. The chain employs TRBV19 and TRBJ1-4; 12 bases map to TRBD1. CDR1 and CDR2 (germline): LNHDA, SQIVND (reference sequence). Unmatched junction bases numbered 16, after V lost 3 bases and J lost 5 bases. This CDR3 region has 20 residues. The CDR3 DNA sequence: TGTGCCAGTAGTATTATCGGGACAGGGGGCGTCTCCCCCATAAATGAAAAACTGTTTTTT. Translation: CASSIIGTGGVSPINEKLFF.

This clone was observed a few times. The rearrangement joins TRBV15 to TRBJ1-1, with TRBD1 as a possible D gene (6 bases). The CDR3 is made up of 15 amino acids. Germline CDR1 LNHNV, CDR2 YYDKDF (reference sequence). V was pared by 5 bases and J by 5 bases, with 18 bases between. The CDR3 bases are TGTGCCACCAGCGGGCCTATTGGGGGCAGGACTGAAGCTTTCTTT. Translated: CATSGPIGGRTEAFF.

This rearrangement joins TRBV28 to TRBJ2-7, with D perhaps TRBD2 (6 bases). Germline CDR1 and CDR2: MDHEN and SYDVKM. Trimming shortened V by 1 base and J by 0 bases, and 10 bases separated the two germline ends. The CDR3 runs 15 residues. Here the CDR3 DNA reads TGTGCCAGCAGTTTATATACGGGGGTCTCCTACGAGCAGTACGTC. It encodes CASSLYTGVSYEQYV.

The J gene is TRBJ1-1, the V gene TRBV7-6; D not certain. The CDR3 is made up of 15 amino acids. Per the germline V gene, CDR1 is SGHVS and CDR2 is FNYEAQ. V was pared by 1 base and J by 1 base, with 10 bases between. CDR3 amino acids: CASSLVWPSNTEAFF. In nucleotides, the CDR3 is TGTGCCAGCAGCTTAGTCTGGCCTTCGAACACTGAAGCTTTCTTT.

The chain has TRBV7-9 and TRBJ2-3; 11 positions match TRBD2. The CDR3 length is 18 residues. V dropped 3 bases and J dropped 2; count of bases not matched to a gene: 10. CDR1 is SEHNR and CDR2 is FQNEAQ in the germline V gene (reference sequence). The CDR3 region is CASSFTLETSGITDTQYF. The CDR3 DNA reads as TGTGCCAGCAGCTTCACACTAGAGACTAGCGGGATCACAGATACGCAGTATTTT.

The CDR3 sequence is CSAAGQGGSEAFF. In nucleotides, the CDR3 is TGCAGCGCAGCAGGACAGGGAGGCAGTGAAGCTTTCTTT. This chain joins TRBV29-1 and TRBJ1-1; TRBD1 aligns across 8 bases. Per the germline V gene, CDR1 is SQVTM and CDR2 is ANQGSEA. With 7 bases clipped from V and 7 bases from J, the junction kept 11 bases outside the gene matches. The CDR3 has 13 amino acids.

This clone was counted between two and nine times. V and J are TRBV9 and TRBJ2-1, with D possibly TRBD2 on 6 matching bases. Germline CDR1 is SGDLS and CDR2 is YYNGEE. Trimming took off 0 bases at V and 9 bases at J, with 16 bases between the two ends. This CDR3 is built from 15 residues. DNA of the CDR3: TGTGCCAGCAGCGTAGTAGCGGTAGGGGACGCTGAGCAGTTCTTC. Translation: CASSVVAVGDAEQFF.

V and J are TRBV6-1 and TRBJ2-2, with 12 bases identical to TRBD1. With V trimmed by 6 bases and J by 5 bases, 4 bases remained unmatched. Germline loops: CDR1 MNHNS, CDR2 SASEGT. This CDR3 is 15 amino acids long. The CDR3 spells CASRLGQGATGELFF. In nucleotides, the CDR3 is TGTGCCAGCAGATTGGGACAGGGGGCAACCGGGGAGCTGTTTTTT.

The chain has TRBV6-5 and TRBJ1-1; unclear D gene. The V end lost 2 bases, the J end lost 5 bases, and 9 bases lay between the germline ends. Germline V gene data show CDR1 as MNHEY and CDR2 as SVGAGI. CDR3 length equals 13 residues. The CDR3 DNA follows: TGTGCCAGCAGTTACGGTTTGAGGACTGAAGCTTTCTTT. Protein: CASSYGLRTEAFF.